These 11 T cell receptor beta chains were sequenced from one sample in a study of shared clonotypes between healthy human individuals. TCRdb's table, derived via immunoSEQ multiplex PCR, lists solely in-frame clones and lacks some. The sample records 2 million to 2.5 million clones, around 95% being singletons. Input material: naive CD4+ T cells sorted from blood. The subset here: CD45RA+ positively selected. The source of these receptors is a man younger than 35 in good health.

The rearrangement joins TRBV30 to TRBJ1-2; D not resolved. Trimming cost V 1 base and J 4 bases, with 16 bases left between them. The CDR3 extends over 15 amino acids. Germline CDR1 GTSNPN, CDR2 SVGIG (reference sequence). In nucleotides, the CDR3 is TGTGCCTGGAGTGGGATGTCTCGGGGAATCTATGGCTACACCTTC. Amino acids: CAWSGMSRGIYGYTF. Full variable domain (outside the CDR3, taken from reference TRBV30 and TRBJ1-2): SQTIHQWPATLVQPVGSPLSLECTVEGTSNPNLYWYRQAAGRGLQLLFYSVGIGQISSEVPQNLSASRPQDRQFILSSKKLLLSDSGFYLCAWSGMSRGIYGYTFGSGTRLTVV.

J is TRBJ2-1 and V is TRBV7-2; no reliable D call. This CDR3 comprises 12 residues. Germline V gene sequence: CDR1 SGHTA, CDR2 FQGNSA. The V end was cut by 2 bases, the J end by 9 bases, with 8 bases between. CDR3 coding DNA: TGTGCCAGCAGCTTACGGCTCGTTGAGCAGTTCTTC. Amino acid sequence: CASSLRLVEQFF.

The chain joins TRBV6-7 to TRBJ2-3; 9 nucleotides agree with TRBD1. TRBV6-7 is an ORF, and what it does is uncertain. V lost 2 bases to trimming and J lost 4 bases; unmatched junction nucleotides: 19. The CDR3 loop spans 20 amino acids. The CDR3 nucleotides are TGTGCCAGCAGTTACGAGTTGCTGGGACAGGGTCCCACTCGGGCAGATACGCAGTATTTT. Translation: CASSYELLGQGPTRADTQYF.

Note on this clone: The sample has other DNA sequences that encode this CDR3 too. The chain is built from TRBV10-3 and TRBJ2-1; the match to TRBD2 covers 7 bases. Per the germline V gene, CDR1 is ENHRY and CDR2 is SYGVKD. There are 14 residues in the CDR3. With 0 bases clipped from V and 4 bases from J, the junction kept 0 bases outside the gene matches. The CDR3 sequence: CAISESGGYNEQFF. Here the CDR3 DNA reads TGTGCCATCAGTGAGTCCGGGGGGTACAATGAGCAGTTCTTC.

The rearrangement uses TRBV19 and TRBJ2-2, with D maybe TRBD2 (5 bases). The germline V gene has CDR1 LNHDA and CDR2 SQIVND (reference sequence). Trimming took 4 bases from V and 6 from J, leaving 15 bases between them. The CDR3 sequence is 15 residues long. Here the CDR3 DNA reads TGTGCCAGTAGTACCGAAAGAGGGTTATCCGGGGAGCTGTTTTTT. Protein product: CASSTERGLSGELFF.

The V call is TRBV7-6, the J call TRBJ2-1, with D possibly matching TRBD1 (5 bases). Germline V gene lookup returns CDR1 SGHVS and CDR2 FNYEAQ. The CDR3 length is 13 residues. V lost 4 bases and J lost 7, with 11 bases in between. The CDR3, as DNA: TGTGCCAGCAGCTCGCAGGGTGTGAATGAGCAGTTCTTC. Translated: CASSSQGVNEQFF.

This clone was seen once. The chain links TRBV6-5 to TRBJ2-5, with D perhaps being TRBD1 or TRBD2 (5 bases each). V lost 8 bases and J 5 bases, leaving 12 bases between the germline ends. CDR3 size: 12 residues. Germline loops: CDR1 MNHEY, CDR2 SVGAGI. The CDR3, as DNA: TGTGCCAGCCACACTTGGGGGGAGACCCAGTACTTC. Translating it yields CASHTWGETQYF.

The chain couples TRBV5-5 to TRBJ2-7; no definite D call. The V gene's germline CDR1 is SGHKS and CDR2 YYEKEE (reference sequence). This CDR3 contains 14 residues. V was pared by 1 base and J by 1 base, with 9 bases between. As DNA, the CDR3 is TGTGCCAGCAGCTTGTTCGACCGTTCCTACGAGCAGTACTTC. This codes for CASSLFDRSYEQYF.

This clone was seen just once. The chain couples TRBV4-3 to TRBJ2-5, with 9 bases fitting TRBD1. CDR1 is LGHNA and CDR2 is YSLEER in the germline V gene. V shed 1 base, J shed 4 bases, and the junction held 4 bases outside the gene matches. The CDR3 length is 15 residues. The chain's CDR3 is CASSQGNRGPETQYF. The CDR3 DNA follows: TGCGCCAGCAGCCAAGGTAACAGGGGGCCAGAGACCCAGTACTTC.

The rearrangement uses TRBV7-9 and TRBJ2-7, with D possibly being TRBD1 (8 bases). Trimming cost V 1 base and J 1 base, with 20 bases left between them. The CDR3 loop spans 18 amino acids. The germline V gene has CDR1 SEHNR and CDR2 FQNEAQ (reference sequence). The CDR3 sequence: CASSLEGGRDRSSYEQYF. DNA for the CDR3: TGTGCCAGCAGCTTAGAAGGGGGGAGGGACAGGTCTTCCTACGAGCAGTACTTC.

V and J are TRBV10-3 and TRBJ2-7; TRBD2 agrees at 15 bases. From germline, CDR1 is ENHRY and CDR2 SYGVKD. J was trimmed by 11 bases and V by 2 bases; bases with no gene match: 4. The length of the CDR3 is 14 residues. The CDR3 DNA reads as TGTGCCATCAGTGAGGGCGGACTAGCGGGAGGGGAGTACTTC. Translating it yields CAISEGGLAGGEYF.